A selection of T cell receptor beta chains follows, all from one sample in a study of cytotoxic CD8 clonotypes in ibrutinib-treated CLL. Profiling relied on immunoSEQ multiplex PCR, and the TCRdb table lists in-frame clones only, not all of them. The sample lists over 200,000 clones, about four fifths occurring once. Material: PBMCs, obtained after 12 months of ibrutinib treatment. The receptors stem from a human donor with chronic lymphocytic leukemia. Both conserved end residues are part of each CDR3. Fields, in order: clone size, J gene, D gene, V gene, CDR3 DNA, CDR3 protein. A D gene is named only where the DNA matches it firmly. Part of the rows lack a size; the others show once, few, many or a class for expanded clones.

>.|TRBJ1-1|TRBD1|TRBV11-2
TGTGCCAGCAGCAGATACTCACAGGGGGAAGCTTTCTTT
CASSRYSQGEAFF
>few|TRBJ1-1|TRBD1|TRBV19
TGTGCCAGTAGTCGACAGGGCCTGAACACTGAAGCTTTCTTT
CASSRQGLNTEAFF
>few|TRBJ2-2|.|TRBV7-9
TGTGCCAGCAGCCAAGACAGGGAGCTGTTTTTT
CASSQDRELFF
>.|TRBJ2-5|TRBD2|TRBV5-6
TGTGCCAGCAGCCGGACTAGCGCCGGGTACCAAGAGACCCAGTACTTC
CASSRTSAGYQETQYF
>.|TRBJ2-3|.|TRBV5-1
TGCGCCAGCTCCCTGGGTGGGGTAGGGACAGATACGCAGTATTTT
CASSLGGVGTDTQYF
>.|TRBJ2-5|TRBD1|TRBV27
TGTGCCAGCAGTCGACAGGGAGCAGAGACCCAGTACTTC
CASSRQGAETQYF
>.|TRBJ2-3|TRBD2|TRBV6-6
TGTGCCAGCAGTTGGGAGGGCTCGGATACGCAGTATTTT
CASSWEGSDTQYF
>.|TRBJ2-1|TRBD2|TRBV5-1
TGCGCCAGCAGCTTGGGGGACGTAGGGGACTATCCGTTCTTC
CASSLGDVGDYPFF
>.|TRBJ2-1|TRBD2|TRBV28
TGTGCCAGCAGTCCCCTTGGAGAAGCGGGAAGTAGGCAGTTCTTC
CASSPLGEAGSRQFF
>.|TRBJ2-7|.|TRBV5-1
TGCGCCAGCAGCTTGGGGCCCCGTGACTGGGGCGGGGAGCAGTACTTC
CASSLGPRDWGGEQYF
>few|TRBJ1-1|.|TRBV11-2
TGTGCCCTGAGTAGGGCGCTGAACACTGAAGCTTTCTTT
CALSRALNTEAFF
>.|TRBJ2-2|.|TRBV5-4
TGTGCCAGCAGCTTCAGTCAGGGGCCCGGGGAGCTGTTTTTT
CASSFSQGPGELFF
>.|TRBJ1-1|.|TRBV7-9
TGTGCCAGCAGCTTAGACAGGGCAACTATTGAAGCTTTCTTT
CASSLDRATIEAFF
>.|TRBJ2-3|TRBD2|TRBV10-3
TGTGCCATCAGGGTAGCGGGAGGGCGATCAGATACGCAGTATTTT
CAIRVAGGRSDTQYF
>.|TRBJ2-2|.|TRBV18
TGTGCCAGCTCCCCGTATCAGACGAGTAACACCGGGGAGCTGTTTTTT
CASSPYQTSNTGELFF
>.|TRBJ1-3|TRBD1|TRBV6-6
TGTGCCAGCAGGCATACCGGGACAGGGAGAAACACCATATATTTT
CASRHTGTGRNTIYF
>.|TRBJ2-1|.|TRBV29-1
TGCAGCGTTACTGGATCCAATGAGCAGTTCTTC
CSVTGSNEQFF
>.|TRBJ1-6|.|TRBV7-2
TGTGCCAGCAGCTCCCGGGTCCTAGATAATTCACCCCTCCACTTT
CASSSRVLDNSPLHF
>.|TRBJ1-2|.|TRBV19
TGTGCCAGTAGTATCAGAGAAGCTTATGGCTACACCTTC
CASSIREAYGYTF
>.|TRBJ2-2|TRBD1|TRBV7-9
TGTGCCAGCAGCCACCTGGGACAGGAGAACACCGGGGAGCTGTTTTTT
CASSHLGQENTGELFF
>.|TRBJ2-7|TRBD2|TRBV4-1
TGCGCCAGCAGCCAACCGACTAGCGGGAGCTCCTACGAGCAGTACTTC
CASSQPTSGSSYEQYF
>.|TRBJ1-1|.|TRBV15
TGTGCCACCAGCAAGAGGGGGGACACTGAAGCTTTCTTT
CATSKRGDTEAFF
>.|TRBJ2-4|.|TRBV6-1
TGTGCAACCAACCCGACACGCGGCACCAAAAACATTCAGTACTTC
CATNPTRGTKNIQYF
>.|TRBJ1-2|TRBD1|TRBV4-1
TGCGCCAGCAGCCAAGCGACAGGGTTTGGAGCCTATGGCTACACCTTC
CASSQATGFGAYGYTF
>.|TRBJ2-7|.|TRBV7-9
TGTGCCAGCAGCGAGAACACCTACGAGCAGTACTTC
CASSENTYEQYF
>few|TRBJ2-2|.|TRBV5-1
TGCGCCAGCAGCCCAGCAGGACCGGGAACCGGGGAGCTGTTTTTT
CASSPAGPGTGELFF
>few|TRBJ2-1|.|TRBV6-6
TGTGCCAGCAGTTACTCGATAGCTCAGACTTACAATGAGCAGTTCTTC
CASSYSIAQTYNEQFF
>.|TRBJ2-1|.|TRBV7-3
TGTGCCAGCAGCGCCGCCGGCTCCTACAATGAGCAGTTCTTC
CASSAAGSYNEQFF
>few|TRBJ2-6|.|TRBV18
TGTGCCAGCTCATCGCAACAGGGAACTGGGGCCAACGTCCTGACTTTC
CASSSQQGTGANVLTF
>few|TRBJ2-6|.|TRBV28
TGTGCCAGCAGTCAGGACGAAACCTCTGGGGCCAACGTCCTGACTTTC
CASSQDETSGANVLTF
>.|TRBJ2-7|TRBD1|TRBV27
TGTGCCAGCAGCCCATTGGACAGGCGGAGGGAGCAGTACTTC
CASSPLDRRREQYF
>.|TRBJ2-2|.|TRBV18
TGTGCCAGCTCACCTCCAGGGTTAACCGGGGAGCTGTTTTTT
CASSPPGLTGELFF
>.|TRBJ1-2|.|TRBV6-4
TGTGCCAGCAGTCCTGAGAACATGGGTATCTATGGCTACACCTTC
CASSPENMGIYGYTF
>many|TRBJ1-5|.|TRBV12-5
TGTGCTAGTGGTCTTCCCAATCAGCCCCAGCATTTT
CASGLPNQPQHF
>.|TRBJ1-2|.|TRBV2
TGTGCCAGCAGTGATTTGGGGGGCGCGAGGTACACCTTC
CASSDLGGARYTF
>once|TRBJ2-1|TRBD2|TRBV5-4
TGTGCCAGCAGCGTAGCGGGAGGGCCTAGGGATGAGCAGTTCTTC
CASSVAGGPRDEQFF
>.|TRBJ2-1|TRBD1|TRBV4-2
TGTGCCAGCAGCCAAGGGCGGGACAGGGCCTTCAATGAGCAGTTCTTC
CASSQGRDRAFNEQFF